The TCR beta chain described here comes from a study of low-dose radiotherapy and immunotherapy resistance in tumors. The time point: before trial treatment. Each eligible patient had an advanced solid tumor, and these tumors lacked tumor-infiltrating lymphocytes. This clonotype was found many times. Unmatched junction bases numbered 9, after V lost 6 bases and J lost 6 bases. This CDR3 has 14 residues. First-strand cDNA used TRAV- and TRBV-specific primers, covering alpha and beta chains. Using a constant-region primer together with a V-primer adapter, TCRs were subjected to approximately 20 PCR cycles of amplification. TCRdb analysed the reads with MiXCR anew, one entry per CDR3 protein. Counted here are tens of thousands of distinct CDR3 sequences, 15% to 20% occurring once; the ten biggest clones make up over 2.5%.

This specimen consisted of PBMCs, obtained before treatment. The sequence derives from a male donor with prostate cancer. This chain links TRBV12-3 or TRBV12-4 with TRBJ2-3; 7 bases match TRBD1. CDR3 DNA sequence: TGTGCCAGCAGAACAGGGGCCCTACGGGATACGCAGTATTTT. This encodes CASRTGALRDTQYF.